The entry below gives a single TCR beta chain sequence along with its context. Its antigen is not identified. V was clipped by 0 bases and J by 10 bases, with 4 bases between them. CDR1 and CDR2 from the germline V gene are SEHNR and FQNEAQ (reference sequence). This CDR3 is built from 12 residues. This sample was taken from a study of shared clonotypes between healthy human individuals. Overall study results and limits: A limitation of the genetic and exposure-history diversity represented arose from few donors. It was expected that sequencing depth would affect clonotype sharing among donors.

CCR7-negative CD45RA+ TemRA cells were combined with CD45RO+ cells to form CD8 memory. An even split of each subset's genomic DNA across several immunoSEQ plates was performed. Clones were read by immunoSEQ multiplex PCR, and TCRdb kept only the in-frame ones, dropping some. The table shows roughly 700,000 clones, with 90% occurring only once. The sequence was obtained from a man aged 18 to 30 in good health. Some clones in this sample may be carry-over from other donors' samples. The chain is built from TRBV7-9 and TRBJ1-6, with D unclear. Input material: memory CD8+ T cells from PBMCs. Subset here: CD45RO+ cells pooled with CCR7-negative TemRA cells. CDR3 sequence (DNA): TGTGCCAGCAGCTTAGCAGGATCACCCCTCCACTTT. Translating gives CASSLAGSPLHF.